This T cell receptor (beta chain) was sequenced during a study of blood T cell repertoires in COVID-19. Across the study: Sites in the United States, Italy and Spain provided acute and convalescent COVID-19 samples.

The protocol was immunoSEQ multiplex PCR, while the TCRdb copy is restricted to in-frame clones and leaves out a portion. The profile covers approximately 210,000 clones, with more than 70% appearing a single time and less than 5.5% taken by the ten largest. Looked up from germline, CDR1 is MDHEN and CDR2 is SYDVKM. Trimming removed 3 bases from V and 6 bases from J; junction bases left unmatched: 7. This CDR3 is built from 15 residues. The chain links TRBV28 to TRBJ2-7; 11 bases are a match to TRBD2. The clonotype comes from a human donor in a cohort sampled during active COVID-19. The sequencing sample was made of peripheral blood. The CDR3 nucleotides read TGTGCCAGCAGTTTCCCGGGACTAGCGGCACTCGAGCAGTACTTC. This translates into CASSFPGLAALEQYF. The variable domain in full, with the rest retrieved from reference TRBV28 and TRBJ2-7, is DVKVTQSSRYLVKRTGEKVFLECVQDMDHENMFWYRQDPGLGLRLIYFSYDVKMKEKGDIPEGYSVSREKKERFSLILESASTNQTSMYLCASSFPGLAALEQYFGPGTRLTVT.